The 20 T cell receptor beta chains below were found in one sample sequenced in a study of early T cells in non-severe SARS-CoV-2 infection. TCRdb passed the 5' RACE reads through MiXCR, listing each CDR3 protein once. The sample carries about 42,000 distinct CDR3 sequences, less than 6.5% recorded once. The sample here was whole blood, taken at baseline. The origin of the receptors is an adult who was a healthcare worker with PCR-confirmed SARS-CoV-2 infection or an uninfected control (not recorded which).

This clonotype has ten or more counts. The chain uses TRBV28 and TRBJ1-6; 7 bases match TRBD1. The ends lost 7 bases at V and 5 bases at J; junction bases unmatched: 5. The CDR3 contains 14 residues. Germline CDR1 MDHEN, CDR2 SYDVKM. CDR3 nucleotide sequence: TGTGCCAGCACCCAAGGGACAGATAATTCACCCCTCCACTTT. It encodes CASTQGTDNSPLHF.

On this clonotype: An end of the junction differs from the germline gene, which may be a read error. This sequence joins TRBV20-1 and TRBJ2-7, with 10 bases that match TRBD2. Germline loops: CDR1 DFQATT, CDR2 SNEGSKA (reference sequence). This CDR3 region has 15 residues. CDR3 bases: TGCAGTGCTACCCGGACTAGCGGTTTCTCCTACGGGCAGTACTTC. Amino acids: CSATRTSGFSYGQYF.

This chain joins TRBV28 and TRBJ1-5, with 9 bases lining up with TRBD1. Germline CDR1 and CDR2: MDHEN and SYDVKM. Trimming took 2 bases from V and 3 from J; bases not matched to a gene: 11. The CDR3 extends over 18 amino acids. CDR3 in amino acids: CASSLRGTGKPYNQPQHF. The CDR3 coding sequence is TGTGCCAGCAGTTTAAGGGGGACAGGGAAACCCTACAATCAGCCCCAGCATTTT.

Ten or more counts support this clonotype. The chain has TRBV11-2 and TRBJ2-7, with 7 bases identical to TRBD1. The germline V gene has CDR1 SGHAT and CDR2 FQNNGV. There are 13 residues in the CDR3. V lost 5 bases, J lost 7 bases, and 8 bases stayed unmatched. The CDR3 DNA reads TGTGCCAGCAGCGCCATAGGGGGCCTTGAGCAGTACTTC. This encodes CASSAIGGLEQYF.

The sample holds many counts of this clonotype. The chain joins TRBV7-2 to TRBJ1-1; D unclear. Trimming removed 3 bases at V and 0 bases at J, with 8 bases between. The CDR3 is 14 residues long. Germline V gene sequence: CDR1 SGHTA, CDR2 FQGNSA. CDR3 sequence reads: CASSLGNMNTEAFF. In DNA form, the CDR3 reads TGTGCCAGCAGCTTGGGCAACATGAACACTGAAGCTTTCTTT.

Ten or more counts support this clonotype. V gene TRBV5-8 combines with J gene TRBJ2-7, with 7 bases lining up with TRBD1. CDR1 and CDR2 from the germline V gene are SGHTS and YDEGEE. Trimming removed 5 bases from V and 1 base from J; junction bases left unmatched: 3. This CDR3 region has 13 residues. The CDR3 DNA follows: TGTGCCAGCAGAATGACAGGGTCCTACGAGCAGTACTTC. This sequence encodes CASRMTGSYEQYF.

As regards this clonotype: Possible read error: a much larger clone is one base away. No conserved phenylalanine or tryptophan is present at the end of the CDR3, so a read error is the likely explanation. The gene calls are TRBV6-1 and TRBJ2-1; the D is unclear. Germline V gene lookup returns CDR1 MNHNS and CDR2 SASEGT. The CDR3 runs 14 residues. Trimming left V 2 bases short and J 3 bases short, with 8 bases between. This CDR3 is CASSESPRYNEQFL. The CDR3 DNA follows: TGTGCCAGCAGTGAATCCCCCCGCTACAATGAGCAGTTCCTC.

This sequence joins TRBV29-1 and TRBJ2-3; D is possibly TRBD1 (6 bases). Trimming shortened V by 1 base and J by 3 bases, and 14 bases separated the two germline ends. Looked up from germline, CDR1 is SQVTM and CDR2 is ANQGSEA. There are 15 residues in the CDR3. The CDR3 region is CSVEGGHVRTDTQYF. The CDR3 region has the DNA TGCAGCGTTGAAGGGGGACACGTTAGGACAGATACGCAGTATTTT.

The V gene is TRBV7-9, the J gene TRBJ2-1; 7 nucleotides agree with TRBD2. V lost 6 bases and J lost 6; bases outside the gene matches: 5. From germline, CDR1 is SEHNR and CDR2 FQNEAQ (reference sequence). The CDR3 extends over 13 amino acids. The CDR3 region has the DNA TGTGCCAGCAGATCTGGACTAGTCAATGAGCAGTTCTTC. The encoded protein is CASRSGLVNEQFF.

There are many counts of this clonotype. This chain connects TRBV5-5 to TRBJ1-4, with no clear D. The CDR3 extends over 16 amino acids. Trimming left V 4 bases short and J 4 bases short, with 17 bases between. Germline CDR1 is SGHKS and CDR2 is YYEKEE (reference sequence). CDR3 protein: CASSRRGNSVNEKLFF. The CDR3 DNA follows: TGTGCCAGCAGCCGACGGGGTAATAGCGTTAATGAAAAACTGTTTTTT. Full variable domain (rest looked up from reference TRBV5-5 and TRBJ1-4): DAGVTQSPTHLIKTRGQQVTLRCSPISGHKSVSWYQQVLGQGPQFIFQYYEKEERGRGNFPDRFSARQFPNYSSELNVNALLLGDSALYLCASSRRGNSVNEKLFFGSGTQLSVL.

The sample holds many counts of this clonotype. The chain joins TRBV7-2 to TRBJ2-5, with D possibly TRBD1 on 6 matching bases. Trimming shortened V by 9 bases and J by 2 bases, and 16 bases separated the two germline ends. This CDR3 comprises 14 residues. CDR1 SGHTA and CDR2 FQGNSA come from the germline V gene. The CDR3 DNA follows: TGTGCCAGTAATAACAGGGTCTATCAAGAGACCCAGTACTTC. This codes for CASNNRVYQETQYF.

In its sample, this clonotype was seen a few times. This chain links TRBV2 with TRBJ1-5; D perhaps matches TRBD1 (5 bases). The V gene lost 6 bases and the J gene lost 6 bases, with 12 bases spanning the gap. Germline assignment: CDR1 SNHLY and CDR2 FYNNEI. The CDR3 consists of 13 residues. CDR3 amino acids: CASRREGIQPQHF. As DNA, the CDR3 is TGTGCCAGCAGGAGGGAGGGGATTCAGCCCCAGCATTTT. Full variable domain (rest looked up from reference TRBV2 and TRBJ1-5): EPEVTQTPSHQVTQMGQEVILRCVPISNHLYFYWYRQILGQKVEFLVSFYNNEISEKSEIFDDQFSVERPDGSNFTLKIRSTKLEDSAMYFCASRREGIQPQHFGDGTRLSIL.

This clonotype was seen ten or more times. This chain joins TRBV9 and TRBJ1-2, with TRBD1 identical over 10 bases. CDR1 and CDR2 from the germline V gene are SGDLS and YYNGEE. The CDR3 sequence is 15 residues long. J gave up 5 bases and V 2 bases, and 6 bases lay outside the gene matches. This CDR3 reads CASSVSGTGAYGYTF. CDR3 DNA sequence: TGTGCCAGCAGCGTCTCTGGGACAGGGGCATATGGCTACACCTTC.

This clonotype was seen only a few times. The rearrangement links TRBV19 to TRBJ1-5, with D possibly TRBD1 on 5 matching bases. Per the germline V gene, CDR1 is LNHDA and CDR2 is SQIVND (reference sequence). The V and J ends lost 7 bases and 3 bases respectively, with 13 bases between them. The CDR3 covers 14 residues. The chain's CDR3 is CASTLGTLNQPQHF. In DNA, the CDR3 is TGTGCCAGTACCCTCGGGACCCTCAATCAGCCCCAGCATTTT.

This clonotype was counted between two and nine times. V is TRBV28 and J is TRBJ2-7; D ambiguous. Trimming shortened V by 6 bases and J by 2 bases, and 17 bases separated the two germline ends. The germline CDR1 and CDR2 sequences are MDHEN and SYDVKM. CDR3 length equals 15 residues. Here the CDR3 reads CASRILRSSAYEQYF. The CDR3, as DNA: TGTGCCAGCAGAATACTTCGGAGTTCCGCCTACGAGCAGTACTTC.

At least ten counts were recorded for this clonotype. CDR3 in DNA: TGTGCCAGCAGCTTGGGGTTACAGGGGTCTAGCGGGGCCTACGAGCAGTACTTC. Translating it yields CASSLGLQGSSGAYEQYF. The V gene is TRBV5-5, the J gene TRBJ2-7, with 9 bases fitting TRBD2. CDR3 length: 18 residues. With 0 bases clipped from V and 2 bases from J, the junction kept 12 bases outside the gene matches. Germline V gene sequence: CDR1 SGHKS, CDR2 YYEKEE (reference sequence).

This clonotype was seen repeatedly, ten times or more. In DNA form, the CDR3 reads TGTGCCTCGGACACTAACTATGGCTACACCTTC. Encoded protein: CASDTNYGYTF. The V gene is TRBV30, the J gene TRBJ1-2, with a weak D call TRBD1 (5 bases). This CDR3 has 11 residues. Trimming removed 7 bases from V and 0 bases from J, with 6 bases in between. Germline CDR1 GTSNPN, CDR2 SVGIG (reference sequence).

This clonotype was picked up a small number of times. The chain couples TRBV28 to TRBJ1-5, with TRBD1 as a possible D gene (6 bases). CDR3 length: 15 amino acids. The V and J ends lost 3 bases and 3 bases respectively, with 12 bases between them. Germline assignment: CDR1 MDHEN and CDR2 SYDVKM. CDR3 sequence reads: CASSFWGLDNQPQHF. The DNA for the CDR3 is TGTGCCAGCAGTTTCTGGGGGCTGGACAATCAGCCCCAGCATTTT. The full variable domain, completed using reference TRBV28 and TRBJ1-5, is DVKVTQSSRYLVKRTGEKVFLECVQDMDHENMFWYRQDPGLGLRLIYFSYDVKMKEKGDIPEGYSVSREKKERFSLILESASTNQTSMYLCASSFWGLDNQPQHFGDGTRLSIL.

This clonotype was picked up many times. This chain joins TRBV28 and TRBJ2-5; 7 bases agree with TRBD1. The J segment lost 4 bases and the V segment lost 6 bases, leaving 8 bases of the junction unmatched. Germline CDR1 and CDR2: MDHEN and SYDVKM. The CDR3 totals 14 residues. The CDR3 loop reads CASRTRQGIETQYF. CDR3 nucleotides: TGTGCCAGCAGGACTCGACAGGGAATAGAGACCCAGTACTTC.

At least ten counts were recorded for this clonotype. This rearrangement joins TRBV12-3 or TRBV12-4 to TRBJ1-5, with a tentative D call TRBD1 (5 bases). Trimming took off 4 bases at V and 6 bases at J, with 13 bases between the two ends. The CDR3 has 14 amino acids. DNA for the CDR3: TGTGCCAGCAGTTCCCGACAGATCCCTCAGCCCCAGCATTTT. Translation: CASSSRQIPQPQHF.